These 10 T cell receptor beta chains came from one sample sequenced in a study of T cell responses to AZD1222 COVID-19 vaccine. TCRdb's table, derived via immunoSEQ multiplex PCR, lists solely in-frame clones and lacks some. Here the sample spans tens of thousands of clones, approximately 90% being singletons. The sample was peripheral blood, taken on day 0 of AZD1222 vaccination. The receptors originated from an adult in good health.

The genes are TRBV19 and TRBJ2-7, with 8 bases that match TRBD1. Trimming cost V 1 base and J 6 bases; bases outside gene matches: 5. The germline gives CDR1 LNHDA, CDR2 SQIVND (reference sequence). The CDR3 runs to 14 residues. CDR3 sequence reads: CASSIVPGGIEQYF. As DNA, the CDR3 is TGTGCCAGTAGTATAGTTCCAGGGGGCATCGAGCAGTACTTC.

The chain carries TRBV18 and TRBJ1-6; D perhaps matches TRBD1 (5 bases). V was pared by 2 bases and J by 7 bases, with 6 bases between. This CDR3 is built from 13 residues. Germline loops: CDR1 KGHSH, CDR2 LQKENI. The CDR3 reads CASSPGTNSPLHF. The CDR3 nucleotides read TGTGCCAGCTCACCAGGGACCAATTCACCCCTCCACTTT.

In regard to this clone: Germline and junction disagree at one end, which may indicate a read error. Written as DNA, the CDR3 is TGTGCCAGCATTGAAGCAGCCCCGGGGACTGGGACTGAAGCTTTCTTT. Its translation: CASIEAAPGTGTEAFF. The rearrangement links TRBV2 to TRBJ1-1, with D tentatively TRBD1 (5 bases). CDR1 and CDR2 (germline): SNHLY, FYNNEI. The CDR3 loop spans 16 amino acids.

This clone was counted only a few times. This chain links TRBV9 with TRBJ1-1, with D perhaps matching TRBD1 (5 bases). Germline CDR1 and CDR2: SGDLS and YYNGEE. V lost 3 bases, J lost 3 bases, and 9 bases lay in between. The CDR3 contains 13 residues. Written as DNA, the CDR3 is TGTGCCAGCAGCGGGACACAATACACTGAAGCTTTCTTT. Residues: CASSGTQYTEAFF.

This rearrangement joins TRBV5-1 to TRBJ1-2, with D uncertain. This CDR3 contains 13 residues. Trimming pared 2 bases from V and 6 bases from J, leaving 11 bases between. Germline V gene data show CDR1 as SGHRS and CDR2 as YFSETQ. The CDR3 spells CASSLQKPDGYTF. In nucleotides, the CDR3 is TGCGCCAGCAGCTTACAGAAACCGGATGGCTACACCTTC.

The chain couples TRBV28 to TRBJ2-1; 10 bases fit TRBD2. CDR1 and CDR2 from the germline V gene are MDHEN and SYDVKM. V lost 6 bases to trimming and J lost 2 bases; unmatched junction nucleotides: 10. The CDR3 totals 17 residues. The CDR3 loop is CASSVPAGTSAYNEQFF. CDR3 bases: TGTGCCAGCAGCGTACCTGCCGGGACTAGCGCCTACAATGAGCAGTTCTTC.

The chain couples TRBV11-2 to TRBJ2-3; D perhaps matches TRBD2 (5 bases). Germline lookup yields CDR1 SGHAT and CDR2 FQNNGV. V was pared by 1 base and J by 0 bases, with 11 bases between. The CDR3 is made up of 16 amino acids. In DNA, the CDR3 is TGTGCCAGCAGCTTAGGTAGGACTCCGAGCACAGATACGCAGTATTTT. This encodes CASSLGRTPSTDTQYF.

The V call is TRBV7-6, the J call TRBJ2-1, with 12 nucleotides matching TRBD2. CDR1 is SGHVS and CDR2 is FNYEAQ in the germline V gene. The V and J ends lost 5 bases and 8 bases, in that order; junction bases with no gene match: 4. This CDR3 spans 14 amino acids. This chain's CDR3 is CASSQTSGSHEQFF. In DNA, the CDR3 is TGTGCCAGCAGCCAGACTAGCGGGAGCCATGAGCAGTTCTTC.

This chain connects TRBV7-2 to TRBJ2-1; D ambiguous. Trimming stripped 2 bases from V and 5 bases from J, with 7 bases between. The germline V gene encodes CDR1 SGHTA and CDR2 FQGNSA. CDR3 size: 13 residues. The CDR3 DNA follows: TGTGCCAGCAGCTTAACTAAGCACAATGAGCAGTTCTTC. It yields the protein CASSLTKHNEQFF.

The genes are TRBV2 and TRBJ2-2; possibly TRBD1 for D (6 bases). V was trimmed by 6 bases and J by 5 bases, leaving 13 bases between them. The CDR3 covers 14 residues. The germline V gene has CDR1 SNHLY and CDR2 FYNNEI. The chain's CDR3 is CASRDRIGTGELFF. The DNA for the CDR3 is TGTGCCAGCAGGGACAGAATCGGGACCGGGGAGCTGTTTTTT.